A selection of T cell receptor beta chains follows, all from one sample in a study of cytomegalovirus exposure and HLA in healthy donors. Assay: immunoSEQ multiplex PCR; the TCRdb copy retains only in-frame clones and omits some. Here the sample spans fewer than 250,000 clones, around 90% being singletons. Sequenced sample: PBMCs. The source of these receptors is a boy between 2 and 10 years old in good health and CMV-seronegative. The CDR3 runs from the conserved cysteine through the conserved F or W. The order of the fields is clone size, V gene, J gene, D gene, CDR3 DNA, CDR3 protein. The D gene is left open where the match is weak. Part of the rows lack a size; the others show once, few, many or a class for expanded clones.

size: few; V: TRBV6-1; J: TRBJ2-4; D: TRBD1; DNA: TGTGCCAGCAACAAGGACAGGGTCGACATTCAGTACTTC; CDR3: CASNKDRVDIQYF
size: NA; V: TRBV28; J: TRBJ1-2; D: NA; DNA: TGTGCCAGCAGTTTCTCCGCCGGGGGACTCTATGGCTACACCTTC; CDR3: CASSFSAGGLYGYTF
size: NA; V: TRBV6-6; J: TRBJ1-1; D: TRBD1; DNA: TGTGCCAGCAGCCGCACCGGACAGGGGGCGAACGCTTTCTTT; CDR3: CASSRTGQGANAFF
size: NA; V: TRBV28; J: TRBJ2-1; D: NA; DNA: TGTGCCAGCAGAGTAAGTAGGAGCTCCTACAATGAGCAGTTCTTC; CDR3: CASRVSRSSYNEQFF
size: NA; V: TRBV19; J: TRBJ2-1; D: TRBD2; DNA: TGTGCCAGTAGTATCAAAGCGGGAGATAGAGGTAATGAGCAGTTCTTC; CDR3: CASSIKAGDRGNEQFF
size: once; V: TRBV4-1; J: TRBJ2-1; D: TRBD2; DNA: TGCGCCAGCAGCCAAGAGGGAGCGACTAGCGGGAACAATGAGCAGTTCTTC; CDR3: CASSQEGATSGNNEQFF
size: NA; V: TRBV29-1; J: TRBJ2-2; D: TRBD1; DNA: TGCAGCGCTAGAGGGACAGGCGGCATGAACACCGGGGAGCTGTTTTTT; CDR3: CSARGTGGMNTGELFF
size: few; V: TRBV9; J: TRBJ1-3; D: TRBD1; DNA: TGTGCCAGCAGCGCTAGGACAGGTATCTCTGGAAACACCATATATTTT; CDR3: CASSARTGISGNTIYF
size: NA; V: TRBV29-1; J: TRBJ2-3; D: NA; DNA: TGCAGCGTTGAGGGAGGGGTGGGGGGGGCGGCAGATACGCAGTATTTT; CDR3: CSVEGGVGGAADTQYF
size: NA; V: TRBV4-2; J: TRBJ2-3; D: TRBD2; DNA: TGTGCCAGCAGCCAAGATCCAGATGGACTAGCGGGGGGTACCACAGATACGCAGTATTTT; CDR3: CASSQDPDGLAGGTTDTQYF
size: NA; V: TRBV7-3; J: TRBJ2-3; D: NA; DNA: TGTGCCAGCAGCTTATCCGGGGGTCGGACAGATACGCAGTATTTT; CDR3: CASSLSGGRTDTQYF
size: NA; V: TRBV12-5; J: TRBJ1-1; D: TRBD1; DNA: TGTGCTAGTGGTCTCGCCGGGACAGGGGACCCAGGGAGCTTGGGGAACACTGAAGCTTTCTTT; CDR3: CASGLAGTGDPGSLGNTEAFF
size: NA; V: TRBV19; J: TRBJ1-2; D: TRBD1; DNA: TGTGCCAGTACTATGGGACAGGCGTCAATTGACTATGGCTACACCTTC; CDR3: CASTMGQASIDYGYTF
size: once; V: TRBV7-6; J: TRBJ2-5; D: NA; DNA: TGTGCCAGCAGCTTAGGTCTAGGTCAGAACCAAGAGACCCAGTACTTC; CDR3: CASSLGLGQNQETQYF
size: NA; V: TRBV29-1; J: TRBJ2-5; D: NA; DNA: TGCAGCGGCGGGATTAAAGAGACCCAGTACTTC; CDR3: CSGGIKETQYF
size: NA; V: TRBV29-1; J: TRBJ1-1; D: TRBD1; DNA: TGCAGCGTGCCTGACGGGACAGGGAAGGGTGAAGCTTTCTTT; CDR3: CSVPDGTGKGEAFF
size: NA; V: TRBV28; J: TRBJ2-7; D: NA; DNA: TGTGCCAGCAGTTTATTACGCTACGAGCAGTACTTC; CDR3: CASSLLRYEQYF
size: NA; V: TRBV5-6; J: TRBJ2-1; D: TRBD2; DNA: TGTGCCAGCCGGACTAGCGGGGGCCCTCCCTACAATGAGCAGTTCTTC; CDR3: CASRTSGGPPYNEQFF
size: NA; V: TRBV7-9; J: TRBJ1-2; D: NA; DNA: TGTGCCAGCAGTTACAGGGTGAAGGTTGATGGCTACACCTTC; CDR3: CASSYRVKVDGYTF
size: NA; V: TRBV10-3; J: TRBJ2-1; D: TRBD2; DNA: TGTGCCATCAGCGGAATAGCGGGAGGGCCGGGGAATGAGCAGTTCTTC; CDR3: CAISGIAGGPGNEQFF
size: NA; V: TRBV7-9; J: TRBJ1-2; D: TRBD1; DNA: TGTGCCAGCAGCACTGGCCGGGACAGCCGTCGGAACTATGGCTACACCTTC; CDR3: CASSTGRDSRRNYGYTF
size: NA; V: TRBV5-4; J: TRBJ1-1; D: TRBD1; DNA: TGTGCCAGCAGACCAGGGGGCGTGGGCTCTGAAGCTTTCTTT; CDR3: CASRPGGVGSEAFF
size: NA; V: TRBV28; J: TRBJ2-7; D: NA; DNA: TGTGCCAGCAGTTTTTACACGTGGACTAACGGGCAGTACTTC; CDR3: CASSFYTWTNGQYF
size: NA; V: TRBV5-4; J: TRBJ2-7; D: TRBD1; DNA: TGTGCCAGCAGCTCACAGGGGGAATCCTACGAGCAGTACTTC; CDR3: CASSSQGESYEQYF
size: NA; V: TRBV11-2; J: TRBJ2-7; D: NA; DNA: TGTGCCAGCAGCTTAGCGGTCGAGCAGTACTTC; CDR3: CASSLAVEQYF
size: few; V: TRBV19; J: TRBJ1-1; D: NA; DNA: TGTGCCAGTAGTATTTCAGGGAACACTGAAGCTTTCTTT; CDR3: CASSISGNTEAFF
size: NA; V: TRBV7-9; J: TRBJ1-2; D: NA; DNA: TGTGCCAGCAGCTCCGTAGGTCGGGACTATGGCTACACCTTC; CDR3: CASSSVGRDYGYTF
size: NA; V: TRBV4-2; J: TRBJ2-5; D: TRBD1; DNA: TGTGCCAGCAGCCCCGCCGGGACAGGGGGTGGTCAAGAGACCCAGTACTTC; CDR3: CASSPAGTGGGQETQYF
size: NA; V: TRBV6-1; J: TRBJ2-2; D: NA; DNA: TGTGCCAGCAGTCACCAGGTCGAGCTGTTTTTT; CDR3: CASSHQVELFF
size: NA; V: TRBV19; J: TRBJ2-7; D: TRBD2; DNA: TGTGCCAGCGACGGCGGGAGACGACTTTCTGGCGAGCAGTACTTC; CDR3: CASDGGRRLSGEQYF
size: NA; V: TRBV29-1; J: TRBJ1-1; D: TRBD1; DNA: TGCAGCGTCGCGGCGAGGGGACAGAGGAACACTGAAGCTTTCTTT; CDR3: CSVAARGQRNTEAFF
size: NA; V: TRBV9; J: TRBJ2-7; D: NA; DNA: TGTGCCAGCACCCAAGGGGAAAAACCCCTCGAGCAGTACTTC; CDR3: CASTQGEKPLEQYF
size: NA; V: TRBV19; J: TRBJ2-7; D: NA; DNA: TGTGCCAGTAGTATTAACGGGATCTCCTACGAGCAGTACTTC; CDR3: CASSINGISYEQYF
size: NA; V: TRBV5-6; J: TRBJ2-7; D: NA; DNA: TGTGCCAGCAGCCGGGGTGTTCCGGGCGAGCAGTACTTC; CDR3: CASSRGVPGEQYF
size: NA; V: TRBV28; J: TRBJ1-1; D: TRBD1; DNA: TGTGCCAGCAGTCCGAGTACAGGGGAGAACACTGAAGCTTTCTTT; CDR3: CASSPSTGENTEAFF
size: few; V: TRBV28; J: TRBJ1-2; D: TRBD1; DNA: TGTGCCAGCAGTCCAAATTGGACAGGGGGAAGGGACTATGGCTACACCTTC; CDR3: CASSPNWTGGRDYGYTF
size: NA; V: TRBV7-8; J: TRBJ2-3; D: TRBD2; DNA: TGTGCCAGCAGCTCCCAGACTAGCGGGGGGGCCGATACGCAGTATTTT; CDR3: CASSSQTSGGADTQYF
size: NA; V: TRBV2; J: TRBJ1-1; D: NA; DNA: TGTGCCAGCAGTGAATGGCGGACAAGTAGGGATGATGGAGCTTTCTTT; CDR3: CASSEWRTSRDDGAFF
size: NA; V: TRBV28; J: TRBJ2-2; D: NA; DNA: TGTGCCAGCAGTCGCGGCCTCCCGGGGCTGTTTTTT; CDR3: CASSRGLPGLFF
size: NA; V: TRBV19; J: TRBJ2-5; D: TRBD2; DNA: TGTGCCAGTAGCCCGGTAAGTTCTTTGGGCGGGAGGGGGGAGACCCAGTACTTC; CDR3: CASSPVSSLGGRGETQYF
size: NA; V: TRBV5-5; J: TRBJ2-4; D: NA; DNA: TGTGCCAGCAGCTTGCCCGACTTGGAAAACATTCAGTACTTC; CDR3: CASSLPDLENIQYF
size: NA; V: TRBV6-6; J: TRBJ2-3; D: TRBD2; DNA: TGTGCCAGCAGGACAGCGGGAGCAGCAGATACGCAGTATTTT; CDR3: CASRTAGAADTQYF
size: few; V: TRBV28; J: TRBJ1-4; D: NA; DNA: TGTGCCAGCAGTCGACAGGCTGGAAGGGAAAAACTGTTTTTT; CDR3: CASSRQAGREKLFF
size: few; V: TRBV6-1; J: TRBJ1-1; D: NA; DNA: TGTGCCAGCAGCCAAAGAGGTAGCACTGAAGCTTTCTTT; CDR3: CASSQRGSTEAFF
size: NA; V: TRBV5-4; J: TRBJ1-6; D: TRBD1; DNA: TGTGCCAGCGGACAGGGGGGGATCAGTTCACCCCTCCACTTT; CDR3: CASGQGGISSPLHF
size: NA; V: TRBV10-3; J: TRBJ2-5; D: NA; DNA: TGTGCCATCAGTGAGTCGGAGGGTCCACTGGGGGAGACCCAGTACTTC; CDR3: CAISESEGPLGETQYF
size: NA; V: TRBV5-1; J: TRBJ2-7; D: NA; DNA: TGCGCCAGCAGCTTCTTACCGACCTCGGGACCTACAGGGACCTCCTACGAGCAGTACTTC; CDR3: CASSFLPTSGPTGTSYEQYF
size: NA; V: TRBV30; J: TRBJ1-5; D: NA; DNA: TGTGCCTGGAGCATCGCCGGTAGTCAGCCCCAGCATTTT; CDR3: CAWSIAGSQPQHF
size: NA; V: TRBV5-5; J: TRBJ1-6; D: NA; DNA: TGTGCCAGCAGCACTCCCGCCGTCCGGGCCCTCCACTTT; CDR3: CASSTPAVRALHF
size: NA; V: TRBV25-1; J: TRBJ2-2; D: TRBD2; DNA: TGTGCCAGCAGTGAATATGTGGGGGGGGCCGGGGAGCTGTTTTTT; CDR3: CASSEYVGGAGELFF